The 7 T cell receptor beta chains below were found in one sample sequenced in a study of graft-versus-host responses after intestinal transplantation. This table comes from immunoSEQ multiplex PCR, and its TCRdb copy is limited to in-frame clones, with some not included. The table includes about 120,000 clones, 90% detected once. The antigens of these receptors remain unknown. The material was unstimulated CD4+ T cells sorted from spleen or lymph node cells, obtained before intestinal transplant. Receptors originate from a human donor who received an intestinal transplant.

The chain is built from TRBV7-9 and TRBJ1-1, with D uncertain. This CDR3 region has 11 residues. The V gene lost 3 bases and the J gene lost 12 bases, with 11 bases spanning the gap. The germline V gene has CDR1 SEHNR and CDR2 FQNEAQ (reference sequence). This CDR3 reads CASSFTHGTFF. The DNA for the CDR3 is TGTGCCAGCAGCTTTACTCACGGGACTTTCTTT.

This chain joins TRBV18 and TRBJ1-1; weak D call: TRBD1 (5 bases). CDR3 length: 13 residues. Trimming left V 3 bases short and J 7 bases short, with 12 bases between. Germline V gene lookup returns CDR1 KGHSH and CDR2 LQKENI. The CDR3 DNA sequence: TGTGCCAGCTCACCTACAGGAGCCAGTGAAGCTTTCTTT. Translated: CASSPTGASEAFF.

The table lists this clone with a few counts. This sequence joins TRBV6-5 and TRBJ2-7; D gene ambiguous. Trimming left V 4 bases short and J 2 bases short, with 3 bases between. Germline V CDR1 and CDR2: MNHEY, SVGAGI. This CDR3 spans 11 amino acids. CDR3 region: CASSSTYEQYF. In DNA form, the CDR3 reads TGTGCCAGCAGTTCTACCTACGAGCAGTACTTC.

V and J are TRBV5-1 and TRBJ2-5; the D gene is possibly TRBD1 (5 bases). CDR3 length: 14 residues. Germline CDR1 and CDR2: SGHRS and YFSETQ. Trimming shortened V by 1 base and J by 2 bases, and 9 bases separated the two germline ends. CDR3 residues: CASSLYGHQETQYF. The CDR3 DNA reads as TGCGCCAGCAGCTTGTATGGACATCAAGAGACCCAGTACTTC. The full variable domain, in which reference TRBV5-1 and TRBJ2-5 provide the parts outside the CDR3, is KAGVTQTPRYLIKTRGQQVTLSCSPISGHRSVSWYQQTPGQGLQFLFEYFSETQRNKGNFPGRFSGRQFSNSRSEMNVSTLELGDSALYLCASSLYGHQETQYFGPGTRLLVL.

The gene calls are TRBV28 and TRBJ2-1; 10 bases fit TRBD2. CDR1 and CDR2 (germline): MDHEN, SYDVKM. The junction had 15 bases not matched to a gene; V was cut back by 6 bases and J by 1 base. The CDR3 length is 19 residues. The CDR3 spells CASSGQPGLAYRSYNEQFF. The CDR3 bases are TGTGCCAGCAGCGGTCAACCGGGACTAGCGTATAGGTCCTACAATGAGCAGTTCTTC. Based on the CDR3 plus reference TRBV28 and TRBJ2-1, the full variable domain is DVKVTQSSRYLVKRTGEKVFLECVQDMDHENMFWYRQDPGLGLRLIYFSYDVKMKEKGDIPEGYSVSREKKERFSLILESASTNQTSMYLCASSGQPGLAYRSYNEQFFGPGTRLTVL.

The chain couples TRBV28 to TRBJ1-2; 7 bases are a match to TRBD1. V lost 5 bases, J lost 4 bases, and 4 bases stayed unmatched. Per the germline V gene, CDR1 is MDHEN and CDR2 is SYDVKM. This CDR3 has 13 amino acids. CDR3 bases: TGTGCCAGCAGTAGGACAGGTCTCTATGGCTACACCTTC. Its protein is CASSRTGLYGYTF.

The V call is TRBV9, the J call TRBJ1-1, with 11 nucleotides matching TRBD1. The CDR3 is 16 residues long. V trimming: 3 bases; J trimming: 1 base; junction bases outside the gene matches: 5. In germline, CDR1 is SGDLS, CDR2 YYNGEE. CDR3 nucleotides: TGTGCCAGCAGCGGCGGGACAGGGGGGAAGAACACTGAAGCTTTCTTT. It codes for CASSGGTGGKNTEAFF.